This T cell receptor (beta chain) was found in a study of cytomegalovirus exposure and HLA in healthy donors. Across the whole study: Earlier results showed roughly 120 million unique TCR beta sequences derived from approximately 180 million T cells.

A remark on this clone: The antigen remains undetermined.

J gave up 2 bases and V 5 bases, and 9 bases lay outside the gene matches. Germline values: CDR1 MDHEN, CDR2 SYDVKM. The CDR3 runs 15 residues. Study-wide findings and caveats: Productive rates of about 87% or about 30% were seen for most TCR beta V segments in an earlier analysis. It was taken for granted in presence/absence analyses that sequencing depth across donors was roughly uniform. Confirmation was obtained in vitro that a few CMV-associated chains are specific for CMV antigens.

A multiplex PCR was run with 60 Vbeta primers and 13 Jbeta primers. Using immunoSEQ multiplex PCR, the repertoire was profiled, and TCRdb retains in-frame clones only, with some absent. The sample lists around 120,000 clones, around four fifths occurring once. The receptor was isolated from a woman in her thirties or forties in good health and CMV-seropositive. The sequencing input was PBMCs. This sequence joins TRBV28 and TRBJ2-7; 7 nucleotides line up with TRBD1. The CDR3 region has the DNA TGTGCCAGCAGTGTACCCGGGACAGCGGCCTACGAGCAGTACTTC. Translating it yields CASSVPGTAAYEQYF.